This passage covers 6 T cell receptor beta chains from one sample sequenced in a study of T cells in Graves' hyperthyroidism and ophthalmopathy. The source material, RNA transcripts, was used to amplify TCR beta CDR3 regions. The study used the HTBI primer set for a first-round RT-PCR of the TCR CDR3. TCRdb re-called the multiplex PCR reads with MiXCR, one entry per CDR3 protein. The data hold some 510,000 distinct CDR3 sequences, with around 20% observed a single time. The material sequenced was blood. These receptors were taken from a man aged 18 to 29 with Graves' hyperthyroidism.

This clonotype appeared a few times. For the CDR3, the DNA is TGTGCCAGCAGTTACGGGTTAGGGGCCATCAGCGAGACCCAGTACTTC. Translated, it gives CASSYGLGAISETQYF. J is TRBJ2-5 and V is TRBV6-5; D is possibly TRBD1 (5 bases). Trimming pared 2 bases from V and 5 bases from J, leaving 18 bases between. Germline V CDR1 and CDR2: MNHEY, SVGAGI. This CDR3 region has 16 residues.

This clonotype was counted between two and nine times. The chain uses TRBV3-1 and TRBJ1-1, with D hard to call. CDR1 LGHDT and CDR2 YNNKEL come from the germline V gene (reference sequence). Trimming took off 1 base at V and 8 bases at J, with 11 bases between the two ends. This CDR3 region has 13 residues. For the CDR3, the DNA is TGTGCCAGCAGCCAAGTTCGGGCGACGGAAGCTTTCTTT. Protein: CASSQVRATEAFF.

This clonotype is a singleton in its sample. The chain recombines TRBV29-1 with TRBJ2-7; D remains ambiguous. Germline V lookup: CDR1 SQVTM, CDR2 ANQGSEA. The CDR3 extends over 15 amino acids. Trimming stripped 4 bases from V and 0 bases from J, with 16 bases between. The CDR3 sequence is CSVGQHTQSSYEQYF. CDR3 coding DNA: TGCAGCGTTGGGCAGCACACCCAGAGCTCCTACGAGCAGTACTTC.

This clonotype was recorded a few times. This chain joins TRBV6-5 and TRBJ1-1, with D unclear. Germline V gene sequence: CDR1 MNHEY, CDR2 SVGAGI. V dropped 0 bases and J dropped 1 base, with 6 bases sitting between them. This CDR3 has 14 amino acids. The CDR3 DNA reads TGTGCCAGCAGTTACTCCTGGGGGAACACTGAAGCTTTCTTT. Translating gives CASSYSWGNTEAFF.

Ten or more counts support this clonotype. This sequence joins TRBV6-1 and TRBJ2-7, with D hard to call. Looked up from germline, CDR1 is MNHNS and CDR2 is SASEGT. The CDR3 has 13 amino acids. The V end lost 4 bases, the J end lost 4 bases, and 11 bases lay between the germline ends. The CDR3 loop is CASSGHTLYEQYF. The CDR3 DNA sequence: TGTGCCAGCAGTGGCCACACCCTGTACGAGCAGTACTTC.

This clonotype was counted many times. The genes are TRBV20-1 and TRBJ1-5, with 9 bases aligning to TRBD1. After removal of 6 bases from V and 5 bases from J, the junction contained 20 bases not matched to a gene. The germline CDR1 and CDR2 sequences are DFQATT and SNEGSKA (reference sequence). The CDR3 has 18 amino acids. CDR3 amino acids: CSAPRRGTGKFRDQPQHF. The CDR3 DNA is TGCAGTGCCCCCCGCCGTGGGACAGGGAAGTTTCGGGATCAGCCCCAGCATTTT.